This is a list of T cell receptor beta chains from one sample in a study of cytomegalovirus exposure and HLA in healthy donors. Using immunoSEQ multiplex PCR, the repertoire was profiled, and TCRdb retains in-frame clones only, with some absent. This table holds approximately 150,000 clones, around 79% found once. Material for sequencing was PBMCs. The receptors stem from a male donor in good health and CMV-seropositive. The CDR3 runs from the conserved cysteine through the conserved F or W. D genes are given only for firm matches. Size tells how often a clone was seen (once, few, many) or the class of an expanded clone, and some rows leave it out.

TRBJ2-7 TRBV5-1 . . TGCGCCAGCAGCTTGGTCAGGGATCTTGGGCACGAGCAGTACTTC CASSLVRDLGHEQYF
TRBJ2-7 TRBV29-1 once TRBD1 TGCAGCGTCGCCCGGGACAGGGATGGCGAGCAGTACTTC CSVARDRDGEQYF
TRBJ2-5 TRBV9 . . TGTGCCAGCAGCTCGCCCCCCAGGGGTGGGACCCAGTACTTC CASSSPPRGGTQYF
TRBJ2-7 TRBV5-5 few TRBD2 TGTGCCAGCAGCCAAGATACTGGCGGGGGGGCCTACGAGCAGTACTTC CASSQDTGGGAYEQYF
TRBJ2-1 TRBV6-5 few TRBD2 TGTGCCAGCATGGAGGCTAGCGGGGGGGTGGATGAGCAGTTCTTC CASMEASGGVDEQFF
TRBJ1-2 TRBV9 . . TGTGCCAGCAGCGTAGGGGCGATAGAAAACTATGGCTACACCTTC CASSVGAIENYGYTF
TRBJ2-7 TRBV7-9 . . TGTGCCAGCAGCTCCCAAACGAGGGCCTACGAGCAGTACTTC CASSSQTRAYEQYF
TRBJ2-7 TRBV29-1 . TRBD1 TGCAGCGTCTTCACCGGGACAGGCTTCTACGAGCAGTACTTC CSVFTGTGFYEQYF
TRBJ1-4 TRBV7-2 . TRBD1 TGTGCCAGCAGCTTCCGACAGGGTGATGAAAAACTGTTTTTT CASSFRQGDEKLFF
TRBJ1-1 TRBV29-1 . . TGCAGCGTTTTACAGTGGGACACTGAAGCTTTCTTT CSVLQWDTEAFF
TRBJ2-1 TRBV15 once TRBD2 TGTGCCACCAGCCCCGACCGGCTAGCGGGGGTAGATGAGCAGTTCTTC CATSPDRLAGVDEQFF
TRBJ2-7 TRBV5-1 few TRBD1 TGCGCCAGCAGCCAACAGGGGACCTCCGAGCAGTACTTC CASSQQGTSEQYF
TRBJ2-5 TRBV4-1 . TRBD2 TGCGCCAGCAGCCAGGAACTAGCGGGGGGGGTAAAGACCCAGTACTTC CASSQELAGGVKTQYF
TRBJ1-1 TRBV21-1 . . TGTGCCAGCAGCAAAGGTCGGGGGAAGGGCACTGAAGCTTTCTTT CASSKGRGKGTEAFF
TRBJ1-4 TRBV4-2 . TRBD1 TGTGCCAGCAGCCAAGGGTCTACAGGGGGTACGGGTGAAAAACTGTTTTTT CASSQGSTGGTGEKLFF
TRBJ1-4 TRBV13 . . TGTGCCAGCAGCTCGACGGGTCGGGCAGGGGAAAAACTGTTTTTT CASSSTGRAGEKLFF
TRBJ2-2 TRBV9 . TRBD1 TGTGCCAGCAGCGCGCCCGGGACAGGGATTCCCAGGGAGCTGTTTTTT CASSAPGTGIPRELFF
TRBJ2-7 TRBV5-1 few . TGCGCCAGCAGCTTTGCGACAGCCTACGAGCAGTACTTC CASSFATAYEQYF
TRBJ2-3 TRBV18 few TRBD1 TGTGCCAGCTCACTACCGGGACAGTACACAGATACGCAGTATTTT CASSLPGQYTDTQYF
TRBJ2-1 TRBV9 . TRBD2 TGTGCCAGCAGCCGGGGGGGGGCGTGGGGCCAAGACAATGAGCAGTTCTTC CASSRGGAWGQDNEQFF
TRBJ2-5 TRBV5-4 . TRBD2 TGTGCCAGCAGCCCTAGCGGATGGGACCAAGAGACCCAGTACTTC CASSPSGWDQETQYF
TRBJ1-2 TRBV5-4 . TRBD1 TGTGCCAGCACCTCCTGGGGCCAGGGGGATGGGGGCTACACCTTC CASTSWGQGDGGYTF
TRBJ1-1 TRBV11-1 once . TGTGCCAGCAGCTTAGCGCGGGACGGGCTTGAAGCTTTCTTT CASSLARDGLEAFF
TRBJ1-2 TRBV7-9 . TRBD1 TGTGCCAGCAGCGGAGGGACAGGGGCCCATGGCTACACCTTC CASSGGTGAHGYTF
TRBJ1-4 TRBV7-2 few . TGTGCCAGCAGCTTATCCGTACTCCCTAATGAAAAACTGTTTTTT CASSLSVLPNEKLFF
TRBJ2-1 TRBV7-9 . TRBD1 TGTGCCAGCAGCTTCCGGGACAGGCAGTTCTTC CASSFRDRQFF
TRBJ1-5 TRBV18 . TRBD1 TGTGCCAGCTCACCGAATACGGGACAGGGTAATCAGCCCCAGCATTTT CASSPNTGQGNQPQHF
TRBJ1-2 TRBV5-1 few . TGCGCCAGCAGCTTTGGTACAGCCGCTAACTATGGCTACACCTTC CASSFGTAANYGYTF
TRBJ2-6 TRBV2 . . TGTGCCAGCGAAGAAAGATCAGGTACTGGGGCCAACGTCCTGACTTTC CASEERSGTGANVLTF
TRBJ1-5 TRBV4-3 . . TGCGCCAGCAGCCAAGAAGATCGGGGAACCGCTCGGGGTGGGCGGCCCCAGCATTTT CASSQEDRGTARGGRPQHF
TRBJ1-1 TRBV6-5 . TRBD1 TGTGCCAGCAGTTTCCTGCGACAGGGGGAAGCTTTCTTT CASSFLRQGEAFF
TRBJ2-1 TRBV7-2 . TRBD2 TGTGCCAGCAGCAAAGGGCGGGGGGGCCGGAGTGAGCAGTTCTTC CASSKGRGGRSEQFF
TRBJ1-2 TRBV25-1 . TRBD1 TGTGCCAGCAGTGTAGCGGGAGGGGGCGTGTATGGCTACACCTTC CASSVAGGGVYGYTF
TRBJ2-7 TRBV30 . TRBD1 TGTGCCTGGAGTGTACTCGGACAGGGGCCCACCTACGAGCAGTACTTC CAWSVLGQGPTYEQYF
TRBJ2-7 TRBV27 . TRBD1 TGTGCCAGCAGGAGACAGGGGTCCTACGAGCAGTACTTC CASRRQGSYEQYF
TRBJ1-1 TRBV12-5 . . TGTGCTAGTGGAACCGGGGGGGCGACTGAAGCTTTCTTT CASGTGGATEAFF
TRBJ2-3 TRBV9 once TRBD1 TGTGCCAGCAGCGTTACAGGGGAAGTTAAAGATACGCAGTATTTT CASSVTGEVKDTQYF
TRBJ2-1 TRBV10-2 . TRBD2 TGCGCCAGCAGGCCCGGACTAGCGGGGGGTTATGAGCAGTTCTTC CASRPGLAGGYEQFF